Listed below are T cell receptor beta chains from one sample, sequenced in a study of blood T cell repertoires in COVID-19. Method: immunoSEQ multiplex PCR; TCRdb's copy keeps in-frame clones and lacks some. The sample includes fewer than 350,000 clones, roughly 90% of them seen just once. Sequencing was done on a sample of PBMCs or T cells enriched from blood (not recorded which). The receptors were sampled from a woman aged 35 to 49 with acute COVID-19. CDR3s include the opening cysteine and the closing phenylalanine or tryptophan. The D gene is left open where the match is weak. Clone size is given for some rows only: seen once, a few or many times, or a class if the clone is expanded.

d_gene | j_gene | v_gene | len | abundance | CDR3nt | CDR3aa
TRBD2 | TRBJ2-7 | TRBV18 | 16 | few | TGTGCCAGCTCACCGGGAGGGACTACCCTCTCCTACGAGCAGTACTTC | CASSPGGTTLSYEQYF
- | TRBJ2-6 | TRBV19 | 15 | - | TGTGCCAGTAGTCCACAGGGAGCTGGGGCCAACGTCCTGACTTTC | CASSPQGAGANVLTF
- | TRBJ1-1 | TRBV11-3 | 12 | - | TGTGCCAGCAGCTTAGAGGGCTCGCAAGCTTTCTTT | CASSLEGSQAFF
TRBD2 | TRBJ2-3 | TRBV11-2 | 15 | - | TGTGCCAGCAGCCAGGGACTAGCGGGGCCAGATACGCAGTATTTT | CASSQGLAGPDTQYF
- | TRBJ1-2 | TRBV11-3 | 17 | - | TGTGCCAGCAGCTTAGACTGGGACGGAGGGAGGCAGTGGGGCTACACCTTC | CASSLDWDGGRQWGYTF
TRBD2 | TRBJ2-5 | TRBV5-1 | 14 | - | TGCGCCAGCACCTCCGGGGGGATGGTCGAGACCCAGTACTTC | CASTSGGMVETQYF
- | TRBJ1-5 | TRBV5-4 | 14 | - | TGTGCCAGCAGCTTTGGGGGGGTCAATCAGCCCCAGCATTTT | CASSFGGVNQPQHF
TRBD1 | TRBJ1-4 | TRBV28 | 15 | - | TGTGCCAGCAGCGGTGGGGACAGCATCAATGAAAAACTGTTTTTT | CASSGGDSINEKLFF
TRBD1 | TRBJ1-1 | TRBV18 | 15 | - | TGTGCCAGCTCACTCCTGGACAGGGCCTACACTGAAGCTTTCTTT | CASSLLDRAYTEAFF
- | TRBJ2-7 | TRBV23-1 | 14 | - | TGCGCCAGCAGTCAATCGACAGCCTCCTACGAGCAGTACTTC | CASSQSTASYEQYF
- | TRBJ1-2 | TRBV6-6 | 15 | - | TGTGCCAGCAGTCCTATCTCGTTAGAGGTCTATGGCTACACCTTC | CASSPISLEVYGYTF
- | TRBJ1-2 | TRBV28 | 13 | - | TGTGCCAGCAGTCCGGGATTCAACTATGGCTACACCTTC | CASSPGFNYGYTF
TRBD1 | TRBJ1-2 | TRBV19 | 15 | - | TGTGCCAGTAGTATCACCGGGACAGGGGGACGGGGCTACACCTTC | CASSITGTGGRGYTF
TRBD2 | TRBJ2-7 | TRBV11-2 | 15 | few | TGTGCCAGCAGCTTGACGCGGGAGGGAACCTACGAGCAGTACTTC | CASSLTREGTYEQYF
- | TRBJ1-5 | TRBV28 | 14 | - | TGTGCCAGCAGTTTATCAGGGGATCGGAAGCCCCAGCATTTT | CASSLSGDRKPQHF
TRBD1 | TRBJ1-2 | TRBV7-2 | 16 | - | TGTGCCAGCAGCTTCAGTTTTGGGACAGGGGGAGGAGGCTACACCTTC | CASSFSFGTGGGGYTF
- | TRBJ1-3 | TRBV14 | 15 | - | TGTGCCAGCAGCCAAGTCGCAGGATTTGGAAACACCATATATTTT | CASSQVAGFGNTIYF
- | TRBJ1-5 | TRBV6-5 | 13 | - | TGTGCCAGCAGACAGAGCTGGGATCAGCCCCAGCATTTT | CASRQSWDQPQHF
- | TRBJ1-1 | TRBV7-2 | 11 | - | TGTGCCAGCAGCCAGACAAGTGAAGCTTTCTTT | CASSQTSEAFF
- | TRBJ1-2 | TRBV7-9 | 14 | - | TGTGCCAGCAGTCCGATAGGGTGGAGGGTTGGCTACACCTTC | CASSPIGWRVGYTF
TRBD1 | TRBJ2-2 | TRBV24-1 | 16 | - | TGTGCCACCAGTGATTTGAGACAGGGAAGTGCCGGGGAGCTGTTTTTT | CATSDLRQGSAGELFF
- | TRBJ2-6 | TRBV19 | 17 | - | TGTGCCAGTAGTATCGGGGGATTATTCTCTGGGGCCAACGTCCTGACTTTC | CASSIGGLFSGANVLTF
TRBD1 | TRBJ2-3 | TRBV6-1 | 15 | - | TGTGCCAGCAGTGGAGCCGGGACAGGGAAAGATACGCAGTATTTT | CASSGAGTGKDTQYF
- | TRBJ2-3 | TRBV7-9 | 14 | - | TGTGCCAGCAGCCTAGTGGGGACAACAGATACGCAGTATTTT | CASSLVGTTDTQYF
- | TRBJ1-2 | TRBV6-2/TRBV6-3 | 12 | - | TGTGCCAGCAGTTCGCAGAACTATGGCTACACCTTC | CASSSQNYGYTF
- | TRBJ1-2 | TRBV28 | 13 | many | TGTGCCAGCAGCTCCGACAGGTTCTATGGCTACACCTTC | CASSSDRFYGYTF
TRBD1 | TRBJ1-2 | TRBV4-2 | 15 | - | TGTGCCAGCAGCCAAGGGTGGGGACAGAAGAATGGCTACACCTTC | CASSQGWGQKNGYTF
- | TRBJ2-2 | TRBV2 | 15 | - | TGTGCCAGCAGTGAAGATCGGGGTGGGCCCGGGGAGCTGTTTTTT | CASSEDRGGPGELFF
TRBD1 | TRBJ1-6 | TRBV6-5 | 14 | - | TGTGCCAGCCGGGACAGCTCCTATAATTCACCCCTCCACTTT | CASRDSSYNSPLHF
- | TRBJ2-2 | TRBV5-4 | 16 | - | TGTGCCAGCGGAACCCGACAGACGATTTTGACCGGGGAGCTGTTTTTT | CASGTRQTILTGELFF
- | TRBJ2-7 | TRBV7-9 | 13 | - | TGTGCCAGCAGCTTCGTGGAGAACGACGAGCAGTACTTC | CASSFVENDEQYF